A selection of T cell receptor beta chains follows, all from one sample in a study of shared clonotypes between healthy human individuals. Method: immunoSEQ multiplex PCR; TCRdb's copy keeps in-frame clones and lacks some. The table shows a few million clones, with about 90% occurring only once. The sequenced sample was naive CD4+ T cells from PBMCs. These TCRs come from a man in his late teens or twenties in good health. Some clones in this sample may be carry-over from other donors' samples. Each CDR3 is given with its conserved first and last residue. The order of the fields is V gene, CDR3 protein.

TRBV27 | CASSRGTPTGYRPGANVLTF
TRBV19 | CASRDRDNQPQHF
TRBV2 | CASSQTGEQFF
TRBV18 | CASSPRRGLNTGELFF
TRBV2 | CASSDEREQPQHF
TRBV6-4 | CASSAQSAADTQYF
TRBV20-1 | CSAPLTGELFF
TRBV5-5 | CASSIAGDHYQPQHF
TRBV7-2 | CASSRGGRSNTEAFF
TRBV27 | CASSFRGTDEQETQYF
TRBV7-8 | CASSGQNYGYTF
TRBV5-1 | CASREGQVESQPQHF
TRBV6-5 | CASSYRQGLDEQFF
TRBV5-1 | CASSLASGGPYEQYF
TRBV28 | CASSRQRERGNEQFF
TRBV6-5 | CASSYSSQNQPQHF
TRBV11-2 | CASSLMNTEAFF
TRBV6-6 | CASSYVPWHEQYF
TRBV5-6 | CASSPGTGANDEQFF
TRBV5-1 | CASSFAGGAGELFF
TRBV5-1 | CASSITGTRNEKLFF
TRBV2 | CASSQGARYGYTF
TRBV5-4 | CASSLLTGRSNYGYTF
TRBV27 | CASRPGNPYEQYF
TRBV5-4 | CASSRVPHEKLFF
TRBV7-2 | CASSIDRGGTEAFF
TRBV5-1 | CASSLRRGINGELFF
TRBV18 | CASSVTGTGFDQPQHF
TRBV29-1 | CSVGSSGSYEQYF
TRBV5-1 | CASSLAGSNQETQYF
TRBV4-1 | CASSQFGAPVSYEQYF
TRBV5-1 | CASSLVGGNQETQYF
TRBV19 | CASRTLGPQGEQFF
TRBV19 | CASKPSGFSYNEQFF
TRBV23-1 | CASSQLLSSGELFF
TRBV28 | CASSPTKYNSPLHF
TRBV28 | CAGGTENTGELFF
TRBV29-1 | CSVRQGVSYGYTF
TRBV6-5 | CASSYSWTGDQPQHF
TRBV5-1 | CASSFNARNGYTF
TRBV30 | CAWSHPSRRTYEQYF
TRBV4-1 | CASSQGAGRTYNEQFF